Presented here are 18 T cell receptor beta chains from one specimen sequenced in a study of blood T cell repertoires in COVID-19. This table comes from immunoSEQ multiplex PCR, and its TCRdb copy is limited to in-frame clones, with some not included. This sample has over 250,000 clones, with about 81% found just once. The specimen sequenced was peripheral blood. These receptors were taken from a human donor with COVID-19, enrolled during active disease. The donor label of this sample is uncertain.

The CDR3 protein is CASSQEWSPYYEQYF. CDR3 sequence (DNA): TGTGCCAGCAGCCAAGAATGGTCCCCCTACTACGAGCAGTACTTC. The rearrangement joins TRBV14 to TRBJ2-7; D ambiguous. CDR3 length equals 15 residues. CDR1 is SGHDN, CDR2 FVKESK, per germline. V shed 0 bases and J shed 3 bases, with 12 bases lying between them.

The chain is built from TRBV7-2 and TRBJ2-7; TRBD2 aligns across 7 bases. This CDR3 has 16 amino acids. V shed 1 base, J shed 0 bases, and the junction held 6 bases outside the gene matches. Germline CDR1 reads SGHTA; CDR2 reads FQGNSA. The CDR3 nucleotides read TGTGCCAGCAGCTTAGACGCTAGCGGATTCTCCTACGAGCAGTACTTC. This gives the protein CASSLDASGFSYEQYF.

This sequence joins TRBV5-1 and TRBJ1-3; D is possibly TRBD1 (5 bases). Germline V gives CDR1 SGHRS, CDR2 YFSETQ. Trimming shortened V by 3 bases and J by 0 bases, and 10 bases separated the two germline ends. The CDR3 contains 15 residues. DNA for the CDR3: TGCGCCAGCAGCTCACAGGCTTTCTCTGGAAACACCATATATTTT. Its translation is CASSSQAFSGNTIYF.

This clone was seen only a few times. The chain uses TRBV9 and TRBJ2-1; 13 bases line up with TRBD2. CDR1 is SGDLS, CDR2 YYNGEE, per germline. The CDR3 spans 17 residues. Germline trimming cut 0 bases from V and 8 bases from J; bases unmatched to any gene: 8. CDR3 bases: TGTGCCAGCAGCGTAGTCGGGACTAGCGGGATAAGGGATGAGCAGTTCTTC. Translated, it gives CASSVVGTSGIRDEQFF.

Notes on this clone: A junction end diverges from the germline sequence, so it may reflect a read error. V is TRBV18 and J is TRBJ2-1; 10 bases fit TRBD1. The CDR3 is 13 amino acids. Germline CDR1 is KGHSH and CDR2 is LQKENI. The CDR3 protein is CASSPRPGTGVIF. The CDR3 nucleotides read TGTGCCAGCTCACCACGCCCCGGGACAGGGGTGATCTTC.

J is TRBJ1-4 and V is TRBV19; TRBD1 might be the D (6 bases). Per the germline V gene, CDR1 is LNHDA and CDR2 is SQIVND (reference sequence). The CDR3 has 15 residues. V gave up 4 bases and J gave up 1 base, with 10 bases separating them. The DNA for the CDR3 is TGTGCCAGTAGTACAACAGGGATAACTAATGAAAAACTGTTTTTT. Its protein is CASSTTGITNEKLFF.

The chain recombines TRBV7-3 with TRBJ1-1; 9 bases agree with TRBD1. Germline V gene lookup returns CDR1 SGHTA and CDR2 FQGTGA. The CDR3 consists of 15 residues. J gave up 1 base and V 4 bases, and 4 bases lay outside the gene matches. Written as DNA, the CDR3 is TGTGCCAGCAGCTCGACAGGGGGTGGGAACACTGAAGCTTTCTTT. Protein product: CASSSTGGGNTEAFF.

The V call is TRBV19, the J call TRBJ2-1, with 12 bases matching TRBD2. CDR1 and CDR2 (germline): LNHDA, SQIVND (reference sequence). V lost 6 bases and J lost 4; bases outside the gene matches: 7. This CDR3 region has 16 residues. The CDR3 here is CASRPTTSGRYNEQFF. DNA of the CDR3: TGTGCCAGTAGGCCAACTACTAGCGGGAGGTACAATGAGCAGTTCTTC. Using reference TRBV19 and TRBJ2-1 for the parts outside the CDR3, the full variable domain is DGGITQSPKYLFRKEGQNVTLSCEQNLNHDAMYWYRQDPGQGLRLIYYSQIVNDFQKGDIAEGYSVSREKKESFPLTVTSAQKNPTAFYLCASRPTTSGRYNEQFFGPGTRLTVL.

With respect to this clone: Other DNA sequences from this sample encode an identical CDR3 as well. V is TRBV20-1 and J is TRBJ1-2; D uncertain. The germline CDR1 and CDR2 sequences are DFQATT and SNEGSKA (reference sequence). With 3 bases removed from V and 7 bases from J, the gap between germline ends came to 9 bases. This CDR3 is 11 amino acids long. For the CDR3, the DNA is TGCAGTGCTAGGGAGGGCAGTGGCTACACCTTC. Translated: CSAREGSGYTF.

The chain has TRBV11-3 and TRBJ2-1, with D perhaps matching TRBD1 (5 bases). Trimming removed 6 bases at V and 5 bases at J, with 17 bases between. The length of the CDR3 is 15 residues. Germline V CDR1 and CDR2: SGHNT, YENEEA. Here the CDR3 reads CASRSRGGTHNEQFF. The CDR3, as DNA: TGTGCCAGCAGATCTAGGGGTGGCACACACAATGAGCAGTTCTTC.

The V call is TRBV5-5, the J call TRBJ2-3; D may be TRBD1 (5 bases). V was shortened by 1 base and J by 0 bases, with 15 bases between the two germline ends. CDR3 size: 17 residues. Germline V gives CDR1 SGHKS, CDR2 YYEKEE (reference sequence). The CDR3, as DNA: TGTGCCAGCAGCTTGTTAGTTGCCAGGGCTAGCACAGATACGCAGTATTTT. Translating gives CASSLLVARASTDTQYF.

V gene TRBV28 combines with J gene TRBJ2-2, with 10 bases lining up with TRBD1. Germline CDR1 and CDR2: MDHEN and SYDVKM. J was trimmed by 6 bases and V by 6 bases; bases with no gene match: 10. The CDR3 sequence is 16 residues long. In DNA form, the CDR3 reads TGTGCCAGCAGACGGCCGGGACAGGGGTTGGCCGGGGAGCTGTTTTTT. This gives the protein CASRRPGQGLAGELFF.

V and J are TRBV5-1 and TRBJ2-7; 10 bases are shared with TRBD2. Germline V gives CDR1 SGHRS, CDR2 YFSETQ. The CDR3 consists of 16 residues. V lost 6 bases to trimming and J lost 2 bases; unmatched junction nucleotides: 11. This CDR3 reads CASTYSSGSITYEQYF. As DNA, the CDR3 is TGCGCCAGCACCTATTCTAGCGGGAGTATTACCTACGAGCAGTACTTC.

The chain couples TRBV27 to TRBJ2-1, with D possibly TRBD1 on 6 matching bases. CDR1 MNHEY and CDR2 SMNVEV come from the germline V gene (reference sequence). The CDR3 runs 17 residues. V was trimmed by 2 bases and J by 5 bases, leaving 19 bases between them. The CDR3 nucleotides are TGTGCCAGCAGTTTAGAATGGTCGGGCACAGGGAACAATGAGCAGTTCTTC. Protein: CASSLEWSGTGNNEQFF.

The chain links TRBV3-1 (or the pseudogene TRBV3-2) to TRBJ2-5; 13 positions agree with TRBD2. The V and J ends lost 0 bases and 6 bases, in that order; junction bases with no gene match: 10. This CDR3 has 18 amino acids. Germline assignment: CDR1 LGHDT and CDR2 YNNKEL (reference sequence). The CDR3 DNA follows: TGTGCCAGCAGCCAAGATCTTGTACTAGCGGGAGGGCAAAAGACCCAGTACTTC. This translates into CASSQDLVLAGGQKTQYF.

The J gene is TRBJ1-4, the V gene TRBV7-8; D uncertain. V gave up 5 bases and J gave up 8 bases, with 15 bases separating them. The CDR3 length is 14 residues. CDR1 and CDR2 from the germline V gene are SGHVS and FQNEAQ. The CDR3 sequence is CASSRTGSGEKLFF. In DNA form, the CDR3 reads TGTGCCAGCAGCCGTACGGGGAGCGGCGAAAAACTGTTTTTT. The full variable domain, rest sourced from reference TRBV7-8 and TRBJ1-4, is GAGVSQSPRYKVAKRGQDVALRCDPISGHVSLFWYQQALGQGPEFLTYFQNEAQLDKSGLPSDRFFAERPEGSVSTLKIQRTQQEDSAVYLCASSRTGSGEKLFFGSGTQLSVL.

The chain employs TRBV5-1 and TRBJ1-2, with 9 bases matching TRBD1. CDR1 is SGHRS and CDR2 is YFSETQ in the germline V gene. The CDR3 extends over 16 amino acids. Trimming cost V 4 bases and J 4 bases; bases outside gene matches: 11. CDR3 amino acids: CASSQIPGQGLYGYTF. The CDR3 DNA follows: TGCGCCAGCAGCCAAATCCCGGGACAGGGTCTCTATGGCTACACCTTC.

This chain joins TRBV7-2 and TRBJ2-1; TRBD2 agrees at 11 bases. The germline CDR1 and CDR2 sequences are SGHTA and FQGNSA. This CDR3 region has 14 residues. V lost 5 bases, J lost 6 bases, and 3 bases stayed unmatched. CDR3 sequence: CASSLTSGINEQFF. The CDR3 coding sequence is TGTGCCAGCAGCCTGACTAGCGGGATCAATGAGCAGTTCTTC.